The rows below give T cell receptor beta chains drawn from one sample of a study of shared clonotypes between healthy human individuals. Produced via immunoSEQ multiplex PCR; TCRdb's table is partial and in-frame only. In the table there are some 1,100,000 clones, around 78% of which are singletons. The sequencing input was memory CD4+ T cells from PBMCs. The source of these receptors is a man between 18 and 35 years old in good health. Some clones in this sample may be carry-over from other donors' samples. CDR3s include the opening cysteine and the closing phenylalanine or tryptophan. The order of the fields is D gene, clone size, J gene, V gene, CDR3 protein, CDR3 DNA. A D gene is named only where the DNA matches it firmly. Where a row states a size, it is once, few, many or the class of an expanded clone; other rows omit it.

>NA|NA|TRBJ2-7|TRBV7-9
CASSLYSPGVYEQYF
TGTGCCAGCAGCTTATATAGCCCAGGGGTCTACGAGCAGTACTTC
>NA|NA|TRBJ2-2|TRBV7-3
CASRPQGYGTGELFF
TGTGCCAGCAGACCCCAGGGGTACGGCACCGGGGAGCTGTTTTTT
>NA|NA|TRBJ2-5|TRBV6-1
CATSLTRGRQETQYF
TGTGCGACATCGTTAACCCGGGGGAGGCAAGAGACCCAGTACTTC
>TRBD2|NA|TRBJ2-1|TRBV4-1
CASSRPTSGRGNEQFF
TGCGCCAGCAGCCGCCCTACTAGCGGGAGGGGGAATGAGCAGTTCTTC
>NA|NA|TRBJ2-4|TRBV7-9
CASSLGFGTRINIQYF
TGTGCCAGCAGCTTAGGCTTCGGGACACGTATCAACATTCAGTACTTC
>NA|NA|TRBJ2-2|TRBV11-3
CASSSYRELFF
TGTGCCAGCAGCTCATATAGGGAGCTGTTTTTT
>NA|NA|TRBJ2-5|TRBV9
CASSGPQETQYF
TGTGCCAGCAGCGGCCCTCAAGAGACCCAGTACTTC
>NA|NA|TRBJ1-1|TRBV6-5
CASSRILQGTTEAFF
TGTGCCAGCAGCCGCATACTCCAGGGGACCACTGAAGCTTTCTTT
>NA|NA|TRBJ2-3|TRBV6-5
CASRPPGQGTQYF
TGTGCCAGCAGGCCACCGGGCCAGGGTACGCAGTATTTT
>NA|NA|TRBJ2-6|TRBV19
CASSSSGANVLTF
TGTGCCAGTAGTAGCTCTGGGGCCAACGTCCTGACTTTC
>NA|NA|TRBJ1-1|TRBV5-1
CASSQTLGRMNTEAFF
TGCGCCAGCAGCCAGACGCTAGGGCGAATGAACACTGAAGCTTTCTTT
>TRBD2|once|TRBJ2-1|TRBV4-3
CASSRINSGSGQFF
TGCGCCAGCAGCCGGATAAATAGCGGGAGTGGGCAGTTCTTC
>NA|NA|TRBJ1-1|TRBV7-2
CASSLFTGWPEAFF
TGTGCCAGCAGCTTATTTACAGGGTGGCCTGAAGCTTTCTTT
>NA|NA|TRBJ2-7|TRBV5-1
CASSLVVALGEQYF
TGCGCCAGCAGCTTGGTAGTAGCACTGGGGGAGCAGTACTTC
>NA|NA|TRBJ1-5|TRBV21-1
CASSPSGDNQPQHF
TGTGCCAGCAGCCCAAGCGGGGACAATCAGCCCCAGCATTTT
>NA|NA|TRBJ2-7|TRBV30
CAWSVHGTYEQYF
TGTGCCTGGAGTGTACACGGGACCTACGAGCAGTACTTC
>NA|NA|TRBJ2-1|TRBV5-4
CASSLWPRDNEQFF
TGTGCCAGCAGCTTGTGGCCTAGAGACAATGAGCAGTTCTTC
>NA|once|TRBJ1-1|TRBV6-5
CASTPIGGYTEAFF
TGTGCCAGCACCCCCATCGGCGGCTACACTGAAGCTTTCTTT
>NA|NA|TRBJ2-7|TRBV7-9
CASSFLGTPYEQYF
TGTGCCAGCAGCTTCCTCGGGACACCCTACGAGCAGTACTTC
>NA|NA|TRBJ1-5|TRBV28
CASSLIGYGNQPQHF
TGTGCCAGCAGTTTAATCGGGTATGGCAATCAGCCCCAGCATTTT
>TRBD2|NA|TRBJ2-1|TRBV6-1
CASSDGAIAGRINEQFF
TGTGCCAGCAGTGACGGTGCCATAGCGGGGAGAATCAATGAGCAGTTCTTC
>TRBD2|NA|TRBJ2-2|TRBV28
CASSFYPSGTGELFF
TGTGCCAGCAGTTTTTACCCTAGCGGCACCGGGGAGCTGTTTTTT
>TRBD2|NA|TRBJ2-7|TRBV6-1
CASSERGSRLAGGGEQYF
TGTGCCAGCAGTGAAAGGGGCAGCCGACTAGCGGGAGGGGGCGAGCAGTACTTC
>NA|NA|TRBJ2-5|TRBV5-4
CASSPQGQETQYF
TGTGCCAGCAGCCCACAGGGTCAAGAGACCCAGTACTTC
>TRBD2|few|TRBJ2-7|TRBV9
CASSRRTSGSGEQYF
TGTGCCAGCAGCAGACGGACTAGCGGGAGTGGCGAGCAGTACTTC
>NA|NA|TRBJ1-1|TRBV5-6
CASSLYTTEAFF
TGTGCCAGCAGCTTGTATACAACTGAAGCTTTCTTT
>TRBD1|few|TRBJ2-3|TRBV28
CASQGARFGTDTQYF
TGTGCCAGCCAGGGGGCTCGGTTCGGCACAGATACGCAGTATTTT
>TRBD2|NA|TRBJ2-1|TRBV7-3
CASSLLAGGNEQFF
TGTGCCAGCAGCTTACTTGCCGGGGGGAATGAGCAGTTCTTC
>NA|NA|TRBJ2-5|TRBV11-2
CASSRGLEETQYF
TGTGCCAGCAGCAGGGGACTGGAAGAGACCCAGTACTTC
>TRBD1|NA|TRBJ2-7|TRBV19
CASSLAGQGTYEQYF
TGTGCCAGTAGTCTCGCGGGACAGGGGACGTACGAGCAGTACTTC
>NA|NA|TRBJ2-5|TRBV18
CASSPRAPDGETQYF
TGTGCCAGCTCACCTCGAGCCCCGGATGGGGAGACCCAGTACTTC
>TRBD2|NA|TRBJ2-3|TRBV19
CASSRGLAGGPNTQYF
TGTGCCAGTAGTAGGGGACTAGCGGGAGGGCCAAATACGCAGTATTTT
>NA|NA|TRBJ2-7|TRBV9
CASSADNHREQYF
TGTGCCAGCAGCGCAGATAACCACCGGGAGCAGTACTTC
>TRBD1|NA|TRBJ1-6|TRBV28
CASSPGGGTAWEPLHF
TGTGCCAGCAGTCCCGGGGGTGGGACAGCCTGGGAACCCCTCCACTTT
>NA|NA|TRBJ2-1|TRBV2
CASSSDGRVNEQFF
TGTGCCAGCAGCTCTGACGGGAGAGTGAATGAGCAGTTCTTC
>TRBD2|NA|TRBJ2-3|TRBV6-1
CASSPSGLTDTQYF
TGTGCCAGCAGCCCTAGCGGGCTGACAGATACGCAGTATTTT
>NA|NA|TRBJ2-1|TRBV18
CASSLGVRSYNEQFF
TGTGCCAGCTCTCTAGGAGTACGTTCCTACAATGAGCAGTTCTTC
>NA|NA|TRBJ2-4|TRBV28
CASSLWSKNIQYF
TGTGCCAGCAGTTTGTGGTCGAAAAACATTCAGTACTTC
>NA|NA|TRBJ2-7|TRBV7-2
CASSLPGGIGEQYF
TGTGCCAGCAGCTTGCCCGGGGGTATCGGGGAGCAGTACTTC
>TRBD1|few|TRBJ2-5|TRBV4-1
CASSQQGAGKTQYF
TGCGCCAGCAGCCAGCAGGGGGCTGGGAAGACCCAGTACTTC
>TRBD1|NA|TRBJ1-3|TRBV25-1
CASSGQGAANTIYF
TGTGCCAGCAGTGGACAGGGAGCAGCAAACACCATATATTTT
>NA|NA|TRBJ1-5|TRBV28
CASSSVSGSNQPQHF
TGTGCCAGCAGTTCAGTCTCAGGCAGCAATCAGCCCCAGCATTTT
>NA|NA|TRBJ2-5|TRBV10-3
CAIMGVGETQYF
TGTGCCATCATGGGGGTCGGAGAGACCCAGTACTTC
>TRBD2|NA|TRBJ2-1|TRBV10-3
CAISTGTRGTNEQFF
TGTGCCATCAGCACCGGGACTAGGGGAACGAATGAGCAGTTCTTC
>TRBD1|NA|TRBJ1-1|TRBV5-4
CASRRTGANTEAFF
TGTGCCAGCAGGCGGACAGGGGCGAACACTGAAGCTTTCTTT
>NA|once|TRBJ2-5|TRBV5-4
CASSRTASQETQYF
TGTGCCAGCAGCCGCACAGCGTCCCAAGAGACCCAGTACTTC
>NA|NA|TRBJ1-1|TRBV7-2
CASSLAAVMNTEAFF
TGTGCCAGCAGCTTAGCGGCAGTCATGAACACTGAAGCTTTCTTT
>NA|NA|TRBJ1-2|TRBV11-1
CASSSDRLYYGYTF
TGTGCCAGCAGCTCAGACAGGCTCTACTATGGCTACACCTTC